A selection of T cell receptor beta chains follows, all from one sample in a study of blood T cell repertoires in COVID-19. Profiling relied on immunoSEQ multiplex PCR, and the TCRdb table lists in-frame clones only, not all of them. The top ten clones hold approximately 1.5% of a sample with 250,000 or so clones, around 84% of them seen once. The sample comprised peripheral blood. These receptors all come from a woman between 40 and 50 years old who had recovered from COVID-19. Each CDR3 is given with its conserved first and last residue. The D gene is left open where the match is weak. The size field is filled for only some rows; it gives once, few, many or a size class.

d_gene: .; abundance: .; v_gene: TRBV28; j_gene: TRBJ1-5; CDR3aa: CASSFPEGGGNQPQHF; CDR3nt: TGTGCCAGCAGTTTCCCGGAGGGAGGAGGCAATCAGCCCCAGCATTTT
d_gene: .; abundance: .; v_gene: TRBV5-5; j_gene: TRBJ1-3; CDR3aa: CASSLVYLDFGSGNTIYF; CDR3nt: TGTGCCAGCAGCTTGGTGTATTTGGACTTCGGCTCTGGAAACACCATATATTTT
d_gene: TRBD1; abundance: .; v_gene: TRBV30; j_gene: TRBJ2-7; CDR3aa: CAWSPGQVDYEQYF; CDR3nt: TGTGCCTGGAGTCCCGGACAGGTTGACTACGAGCAGTACTTC
d_gene: TRBD1; abundance: .; v_gene: TRBV9; j_gene: TRBJ2-7; CDR3aa: CASSPGQGSLEQYF; CDR3nt: TGTGCCAGCAGCCCGGGACAGGGTAGTCTCGAGCAGTACTTC
d_gene: .; abundance: .; v_gene: TRBV3-1/TRBV3-2; j_gene: TRBJ1-5; CDR3aa: CASSNSNQPQHF; CDR3nt: TGTGCCAGCAGTAATAGCAATCAGCCCCAGCATTTT
d_gene: .; abundance: .; v_gene: TRBV3-1/TRBV3-2; j_gene: TRBJ2-2; CDR3aa: CASSQDLGGAVTGELFF; CDR3nt: TGTGCCAGCAGCCAAGATCTTGGAGGAGCGGTCACCGGGGAGCTGTTTTTT
d_gene: TRBD1; abundance: .; v_gene: TRBV10-3; j_gene: TRBJ1-5; CDR3aa: CAISEGRIGGMDQPQHF; CDR3nt: TGTGCCATCAGTGAGGGGAGGATAGGGGGCATGGATCAGCCCCAGCATTTT
d_gene: .; abundance: .; v_gene: TRBV12-3/TRBV12-4; j_gene: TRBJ1-1; CDR3aa: CASSHAAAFF; CDR3nt: TGTGCCAGCAGCCACGCGGCGGCTTTCTTT
d_gene: TRBD1; abundance: .; v_gene: TRBV25-1; j_gene: TRBJ1-2; CDR3aa: CASSGLKQGTDNYGYTF; CDR3nt: TGTGCCAGCAGTGGATTAAAACAGGGGACTGATAACTATGGCTACACCTTC
d_gene: TRBD1; abundance: .; v_gene: TRBV5-1; j_gene: TRBJ2-1; CDR3aa: CASSSSDRPDEQFF; CDR3nt: TGCGCCAGCAGCTCTTCGGACAGGCCCGATGAGCAGTTCTTC
d_gene: TRBD1; abundance: .; v_gene: TRBV27; j_gene: TRBJ2-1; CDR3aa: CASSPTGGAYNEQFF; CDR3nt: TGTGCCAGCAGTCCGACAGGGGGGGCCTACAATGAGCAGTTCTTC
d_gene: TRBD1; abundance: .; v_gene: TRBV11-2; j_gene: TRBJ1-3; CDR3aa: CASSLGTGGSGNTIYF; CDR3nt: TGTGCCAGCAGCTTAGGGACAGGGGGCTCTGGAAACACCATATATTTT
d_gene: TRBD2; abundance: .; v_gene: TRBV19; j_gene: TRBJ2-5; CDR3aa: CASRVSGGRETQYF; CDR3nt: TGTGCCAGTAGGGTTAGCGGGGGAAGAGAGACCCAGTACTTC
d_gene: TRBD1; abundance: .; v_gene: TRBV19; j_gene: TRBJ1-5; CDR3aa: CASSRTTGAMIGNQPQHF; CDR3nt: TGTGCCAGTAGTAGAACGACAGGGGCGATGATAGGCAATCAGCCCCAGCATTTT
d_gene: TRBD1; abundance: few; v_gene: TRBV9; j_gene: TRBJ1-6; CDR3aa: CASSPGTGNSPLHF; CDR3nt: TGTGCCAGCAGCCCCGGGACAGGGAATTCACCCCTCCACTTT
d_gene: TRBD1; abundance: .; v_gene: TRBV10-3; j_gene: TRBJ1-1; CDR3aa: CASTGGGGNTEAFF; CDR3nt: TGTGCCTCGACAGGGGGAGGTGGGAACACTGAAGCTTTCTTT
d_gene: .; abundance: .; v_gene: TRBV15; j_gene: TRBJ2-5; CDR3aa: CATSPERPGEETQYF; CDR3nt: TGTGCCACCAGTCCCGAAAGACCCGGGGAGGAGACCCAGTACTTC
d_gene: .; abundance: .; v_gene: TRBV5-1; j_gene: TRBJ2-3; CDR3aa: CASSRPGGTDTQYF; CDR3nt: TGCGCCAGCAGCAGGCCCGGGGGCACAGATACGCAGTATTTT
d_gene: .; abundance: .; v_gene: TRBV6-4; j_gene: TRBJ2-3; CDR3aa: CASSARGTTDTQYF; CDR3nt: TGTGCCAGCAGTGCCCGGGGGACCACAGATACGCAGTATTTT
d_gene: TRBD1; abundance: .; v_gene: TRBV5-1; j_gene: TRBJ2-7; CDR3aa: CASSGKGTEIYEQYF; CDR3nt: TGCGCCAGCAGCGGTAAGGGGACAGAGATTTACGAGCAGTACTTC
d_gene: .; abundance: .; v_gene: TRBV7-9; j_gene: TRBJ2-1; CDR3aa: CASLTFGGVEQFF; CDR3nt: TGTGCCAGCCTTACGTTCGGAGGGGTAGAGCAGTTCTTC
d_gene: .; abundance: .; v_gene: TRBV28; j_gene: TRBJ2-7; CDR3aa: CATCAGRTYEQYF; CDR3nt: TGTGCCACCTGTGCGGGGCGCACCTACGAGCAGTACTTC
d_gene: .; abundance: .; v_gene: TRBV6-5; j_gene: TRBJ1-1; CDR3aa: CASSYRGTTEAFF; CDR3nt: TGTGCCAGCAGTTACCGGGGGACCACTGAAGCTTTCTTT
d_gene: .; abundance: .; v_gene: TRBV5-6; j_gene: TRBJ1-1; CDR3aa: CASSWSRGNTEAFF; CDR3nt: TGTGCCAGCAGCTGGAGTCGGGGGAACACTGAAGCTTTCTTT
d_gene: TRBD1; abundance: .; v_gene: TRBV4-1; j_gene: TRBJ1-1; CDR3aa: CASSQEDRNRGRGAFF; CDR3nt: TGCGCCAGCAGCCAAGAGGACCGGAACAGGGGAAGAGGAGCTTTCTTT
d_gene: .; abundance: .; v_gene: TRBV19; j_gene: TRBJ2-3; CDR3aa: CASSQDRSTDTQYF; CDR3nt: TGTGCCAGTAGCCAGGACAGAAGCACAGATACGCAGTATTTT
d_gene: TRBD1; abundance: .; v_gene: TRBV6-5; j_gene: TRBJ1-3; CDR3aa: CASRLRTGDYPIYF; CDR3nt: TGTGCCAGCCGGCTCAGGACAGGGGACTACCCCATATATTTT
d_gene: TRBD1; abundance: .; v_gene: TRBV3-1/TRBV3-2; j_gene: TRBJ2-2; CDR3aa: CASEATGVPGELFF; CDR3nt: TGTGCCAGCGAAGCGACAGGGGTGCCCGGGGAGCTGTTTTTT
d_gene: .; abundance: .; v_gene: TRBV6-5; j_gene: TRBJ2-5; CDR3aa: CASSYSGVTETQYF; CDR3nt: TGTGCCAGCAGTTACTCGGGAGTGACAGAGACCCAGTACTTC
d_gene: .; abundance: .; v_gene: TRBV1; j_gene: TRBJ1-5; CDR3aa: CTSSQESPTGSSQPQHF; CDR3nt: TGCACCAGCAGCCAAGAGTCCCCGACAGGGTCGAGTCAGCCCCAGCATTTT
d_gene: .; abundance: .; v_gene: TRBV6-6; j_gene: TRBJ2-2; CDR3aa: CASSYVRNTGELFF; CDR3nt: TGTGCCAGCAGTTACGTCAGGAACACCGGGGAGCTGTTTTTT
d_gene: .; abundance: .; v_gene: TRBV5-4; j_gene: TRBJ2-1; CDR3aa: CASSLRSQYNEQFF; CDR3nt: TGTGCCAGCAGCTTGCGGTCACAGTACAATGAGCAGTTCTTC
d_gene: .; abundance: .; v_gene: TRBV9; j_gene: TRBJ1-1; CDR3aa: CASSTRGGSTEAFF; CDR3nt: TGTGCCAGCAGCACGAGGGGGGGCTCCACTGAAGCTTTCTTT
d_gene: .; abundance: .; v_gene: TRBV2; j_gene: TRBJ1-4; CDR3aa: CASSAQFGEKLFF; CDR3nt: TGTGCCAGCAGTGCCCAGTTTGGTGAAAAACTGTTTTTT
d_gene: TRBD2; abundance: once; v_gene: TRBV2; j_gene: TRBJ2-3; CDR3aa: CASSPTGRADTQYF; CDR3nt: TGTGCCAGCAGTCCCACCGGGAGGGCGGATACGCAGTATTTT
d_gene: .; abundance: .; v_gene: TRBV18; j_gene: TRBJ1-6; CDR3aa: CASSPPGLGDSPLHF; CDR3nt: TGTGCCAGCTCACCCCCAGGACTCGGAGATTCACCCCTCCACTTT
d_gene: .; abundance: .; v_gene: TRBV28; j_gene: TRBJ1-2; CDR3aa: CATSPGGLNYGYTF; CDR3nt: TGTGCCACCTCCCCGGGGGGCCTGAACTATGGCTACACCTTC
d_gene: .; abundance: .; v_gene: TRBV9; j_gene: TRBJ2-5; CDR3aa: CASSVQGILQETQYF; CDR3nt: TGTGCCAGCAGCGTCCAGGGCATACTTCAAGAGACCCAGTACTTC
d_gene: .; abundance: .; v_gene: TRBV28; j_gene: TRBJ2-7; CDR3aa: CASSPSPGGQSYEQYF; CDR3nt: TGTGCCAGCAGTCCGTCCCCGGGGGGACAATCCTACGAGCAGTACTTC
d_gene: .; abundance: .; v_gene: TRBV2; j_gene: TRBJ1-1; CDR3aa: CASRLTRLNTEAFF; CDR3nt: TGTGCCAGCAGACTCACTAGGCTGAACACTGAAGCTTTCTTT
d_gene: .; abundance: .; v_gene: TRBV7-8; j_gene: TRBJ1-2; CDR3aa: CASNRQGHYGYTF; CDR3nt: TGTGCCAGCAACCGCCAGGGGCACTATGGCTACACCTTC
d_gene: .; abundance: .; v_gene: TRBV6-5; j_gene: TRBJ2-3; CDR3aa: CASSPRETDTQYF; CDR3nt: TGTGCCAGCAGTCCGAGGGAGACAGATACGCAGTATTTT
d_gene: TRBD2; abundance: .; v_gene: TRBV5-1; j_gene: TRBJ2-3; CDR3aa: CASSSSSLAGGPGNF; CDR3nt: TGCGCCAGCAGCTCCTCCTCTCTAGCGGGGGGCCCGGGGAATTTT
d_gene: TRBD1; abundance: .; v_gene: TRBV6-1; j_gene: TRBJ1-4; CDR3aa: CASSETGTNEKLFF; CDR3nt: TGTGCCAGCAGTGAGACAGGGACTAATGAAAAACTGTTTTTT
d_gene: .; abundance: once; v_gene: TRBV6-6; j_gene: TRBJ2-7; CDR3aa: CASNRDFSSYEQYF; CDR3nt: TGTGCCAGCAACCGGGACTTCAGCTCCTACGAGCAGTACTTC
d_gene: .; abundance: .; v_gene: TRBV19; j_gene: TRBJ2-3; CDR3aa: CASSTEGGGGTDTQYF; CDR3nt: TGTGCCAGTAGTACTGAGGGGGGGGGCGGCACAGATACGCAGTATTTT
d_gene: .; abundance: many; v_gene: TRBV3-1/TRBV3-2; j_gene: TRBJ1-6; CDR3aa: CASSQGGWTESYNSPLHF; CDR3nt: TGTGCCAGCAGCCAAGGCGGGTGGACAGAGAGTTATAATTCACCCCTCCACTTT
d_gene: .; abundance: .; v_gene: TRBV20-1; j_gene: TRBJ1-2; CDR3aa: CSASRQGYGYTF; CDR3nt: TGCAGTGCTAGTCGGCAGGGATATGGCTACACCTTC
d_gene: .; abundance: .; v_gene: TRBV11-2; j_gene: TRBJ2-1; CDR3aa: CASSLGWGDEQFF; CDR3nt: TGTGCCAGCAGCTTAGGCTGGGGGGATGAGCAGTTCTTC
d_gene: .; abundance: .; v_gene: TRBV7-9; j_gene: TRBJ1-3; CDR3aa: CASSFGGTQGNTIYF; CDR3nt: TGTGCCAGCAGCTTCGGGGGGACCCAAGGAAACACCATATATTTT
d_gene: TRBD1; abundance: .; v_gene: TRBV7-9; j_gene: TRBJ1-6; CDR3aa: CASSRGQNSPLHF; CDR3nt: TGTGCCAGCAGCAGGGGGCAAAATTCACCCCTCCACTTT
d_gene: .; abundance: .; v_gene: TRBV18; j_gene: TRBJ1-2; CDR3aa: CASSPLSDYGYTF; CDR3nt: TGTGCCAGCTCACCACTGAGTGACTATGGCTACACCTTC
d_gene: TRBD1; abundance: once; v_gene: TRBV28; j_gene: TRBJ1-2; CDR3aa: CASQGQGLGYTF; CDR3nt: TGTGCCAGTCAGGGACAGGGTCTTGGCTACACCTTC
d_gene: .; abundance: .; v_gene: TRBV11-2; j_gene: TRBJ2-1; CDR3aa: CASSLFRDYNEQFF; CDR3nt: TGTGCCAGCAGCTTATTCAGGGACTACAATGAGCAGTTCTTC
d_gene: TRBD1; abundance: few; v_gene: TRBV6-4; j_gene: TRBJ2-3; CDR3aa: CASSDRPGGSDTQYF; CDR3nt: TGTGCCAGCAGTGACCGACCAGGGGGCTCGGATACGCAGTATTTT
d_gene: .; abundance: .; v_gene: TRBV7-9; j_gene: TRBJ2-3; CDR3aa: CASSQLADTQYF; CDR3nt: TGTGCCAGCAGCCAACTAGCAGATACGCAGTATTTT
d_gene: TRBD2; abundance: .; v_gene: TRBV30; j_gene: TRBJ2-5; CDR3aa: CASRVAGFQETQYF; CDR3nt: TGTGCCTCTCGGGTAGCGGGCTTCCAAGAGACCCAGTACTTC